The rows below give T cell receptor beta chains drawn from one sample of a study of beta chain features in type 1 diabetes. Assay: immunoSEQ multiplex PCR; the TCRdb copy retains only in-frame clones and omits some. The sample shows 240,000 or so clones, less than 35% of them seen only once. The sequenced sample consisted of central memory CD4+ T cells from blood. The receptors derive from a man aged 30-40 years in good health. The CDR3 runs from the conserved cysteine through the conserved F or W. Fields, in order: J gene, V gene, clone size, D gene, CDR3 protein, CDR3 DNA. D genes are given only for firm matches. Where a row states a size, it is once, few, many or the class of an expanded clone; other rows omit it.

>TRBJ2-1|TRBV18|few|TRBD2
CASSPRRAGVNNEQFF
TGTGCCAGCTCACCACGAAGAGCGGGAGTCAACAATGAGCAGTTCTTC
>TRBJ2-1|TRBV7-2|many|-
CASSLASYYNEQFF
TGTGCCAGCAGCTTAGCGAGCTACTACAATGAGCAGTTCTTC
>TRBJ2-7|TRBV11-3|-|TRBD2
CASSLGLGGGGEQYF
TGTGCCAGCAGCTTGGGCCTCGGCGGGGGTGGCGAGCAGTACTTC
>TRBJ2-7|TRBV7-2|-|-
CASSQAYEQYF
TGTGCCAGCAGCCAAGCATACGAGCAGTACTTC
>TRBJ2-7|TRBV7-2|few|TRBD1
CASRDTGTGAYEQYF
TGTGCCAGCCGGGATACCGGGACAGGAGCCTACGAGCAGTACTTC
>TRBJ1-1|TRBV4-2|few|-
CASSQDKGTEAFF
TGTGCCAGCAGCCAAGATAAGGGCACTGAAGCTTTCTTT
>TRBJ2-1|TRBV9|-|-
CASSAPGTRNEQFF
TGTGCCAGCAGCGCCCCCGGGACAAGGAATGAGCAGTTCTTC
>TRBJ2-5|TRBV28|few|-
CASSLGGGQETQYF
TGTGCCAGCAGTTTAGGGGGCGGCCAAGAGACCCAGTACTTC
>TRBJ2-7|TRBV7-2|-|TRBD2
CASSLAGRASGAYEQYF
TGTGCCAGCAGCTTAGCGGGCCGGGCTAGCGGAGCCTACGAGCAGTACTTC
>TRBJ1-5|TRBV7-9|few|-
CASSPLSPSNQPQHF
TGTGCCAGCAGCCCCCTGTCCCCTAGCAATCAGCCCCAGCATTTT
>TRBJ2-7|TRBV5-1|many|-
CASSPESSGAMNF
TGCGCCAGCAGCCCCGAATCCTCGGGGGCCATGAACTTC
>TRBJ2-5|TRBV2|-|-
CASSEARETQYF
TGTGCCAGCAGTGAAGCGCGAGAGACCCAGTACTTC
>TRBJ2-1|TRBV7-8|-|-
CASSSTVNEQFF
TGTGCCAGCAGCTCCACAGTCAATGAGCAGTTCTTC
>TRBJ2-5|TRBV27|-|-
CASSQDRRTQYF
TGTGCCAGCAGTCAGGATAGGCGGACCCAGTACTTC
>TRBJ2-7|TRBV5-1|many|-
CASSLGTPPYEQYF
TGCGCCAGCAGCCTTGGGACTCCCCCCTACGAGCAGTACTTC
>TRBJ2-7|TRBV7-2|-|TRBD1
CASMESGTGPYEQYF
TGTGCCAGCATGGAATCCGGGACAGGGCCCTACGAGCAGTACTTC
>TRBJ2-5|TRBV7-2|-|TRBD2
CASSLHSPSGVQETQYF
TGTGCCAGCAGCCTACACTCTCCCAGCGGGGTCCAAGAGACCCAGTACTTC
>TRBJ2-7|TRBV5-1|-|-
CASSSQGGGSNEQYF
TGCGCCAGCAGCTCCCAGGGGGGCGGTTCCAACGAGCAGTACTTC
>TRBJ2-3|TRBV30|-|-
CAWRRADTQYF
TGTGCCTGGAGGCGGGCAGATACGCAGTATTTT
>TRBJ1-1|TRBV29-1|few|-
CSDTSGGGNTEAFF
TGCAGCGATACGTCGGGGGGCGGGAACACTGAAGCTTTCTTT
>TRBJ2-7|TRBV7-9|many|TRBD2
CASSPGTSTEQYF
TGTGCCAGCAGCCCCGGGACTAGTACCGAGCAGTACTTC
>TRBJ1-5|TRBV4-2|-|-
CASSQDGNQPQHF
TGTGCCAGCAGCCAAGATGGGAATCAGCCCCAGCATTTT
>TRBJ2-1|TRBV5-4|few|-
CASSLYGGTYNEQFF
TGTGCCAGCAGCTTGTATGGGGGCACCTACAATGAGCAGTTCTTC
>TRBJ2-7|TRBV5-1|few|-
CASRPPLTFYEQYF
TGCGCCAGCAGACCGCCACTGACATTTTACGAGCAGTACTTC
>TRBJ2-6|TRBV11-2|-|-
CASSLFGAGANVLTF
TGTGCCAGCAGCTTATTCGGGGCTGGGGCCAACGTCCTGACTTTC
>TRBJ1-1|TRBV12-5|few|-
CASGKVNTEAFF
TGTGCTAGTGGGAAAGTGAACACTGAAGCTTTCTTT
>TRBJ2-5|TRBV6-6|few|-
CASRPQQETQYF
TGTGCCAGCAGGCCCCAACAAGAGACCCAGTACTTC
>TRBJ2-1|TRBV11-2|-|-
CASKHRDGEQFF
TGTGCCAGCAAACACAGGGATGGTGAGCAGTTCTTC
>TRBJ2-2|TRBV6-5|-|-
CAIRDRHTGELFF
TGTGCCATTCGTGACAGACACACCGGGGAGCTGTTTTTT
>TRBJ2-1|TRBV7-9|-|-
CASSLKQGYNEQFF
TGTGCCAGCAGCTTAAAGCAGGGATACAATGAGCAGTTCTTC
>TRBJ1-1|TRBV4-3|-|-
CASSQDKSAEAFF
TGCGCCAGCAGCCAAGATAAAAGCGCTGAAGCTTTCTTT
>TRBJ1-3|TRBV29-1|-|-
CSVDSSGNTIYF
TGCAGCGTTGATAGCTCTGGAAACACCATATATTTT
>TRBJ2-7|TRBV7-9|-|-
CASSRLRDGYEQYF
TGTGCCAGCAGCCGACTCCGGGACGGCTACGAGCAGTACTTC
>TRBJ2-7|TRBV2|-|-
CASRATAEVGYEQYF
TGTGCCAGCAGGGCGACGGCGGAAGTCGGCTACGAGCAGTACTTC
>TRBJ2-1|TRBV28|many|TRBD1
CASSLSDRGEQFF
TGTGCCAGCAGTTTATCGGACAGGGGCGAGCAGTTCTTC
>TRBJ2-2|TRBV18|few|-
CASSPKYSNTGELFF
TGTGCCAGCTCACCGAAGTATTCGAACACCGGGGAGCTGTTTTTT
>TRBJ1-1|TRBV6-5|-|-
CASRSSGDTEAFF
TGTGCCAGCAGGTCGTCAGGGGACACTGAAGCTTTCTTT
>TRBJ2-1|TRBV5-4|few|TRBD2
CASSLGGLAGDNEQFF
TGTGCCAGCAGCTTGGGAGGGCTAGCGGGGGACAATGAGCAGTTCTTC
>TRBJ2-5|TRBV7-2|-|-
CASSLEGGAETQYF
TGTGCCAGCAGCTTAGAAGGGGGGGCGGAGACCCAGTACTTC
>TRBJ1-1|TRBV18|many|-
CASSPAVSAEAFF
TGTGCCAGCTCACCGGCGGTGAGCGCTGAAGCTTTCTTT
>TRBJ2-2|TRBV19|-|-
CASRVTGELFF
TGTGCCAGTAGGGTTACCGGGGAGCTGTTTTTT
>TRBJ2-3|TRBV28|-|TRBD2
CASRRGLAVITDTQYF
TGTGCCAGCAGGAGGGGACTAGCGGTTATCACAGATACGCAGTATTTT